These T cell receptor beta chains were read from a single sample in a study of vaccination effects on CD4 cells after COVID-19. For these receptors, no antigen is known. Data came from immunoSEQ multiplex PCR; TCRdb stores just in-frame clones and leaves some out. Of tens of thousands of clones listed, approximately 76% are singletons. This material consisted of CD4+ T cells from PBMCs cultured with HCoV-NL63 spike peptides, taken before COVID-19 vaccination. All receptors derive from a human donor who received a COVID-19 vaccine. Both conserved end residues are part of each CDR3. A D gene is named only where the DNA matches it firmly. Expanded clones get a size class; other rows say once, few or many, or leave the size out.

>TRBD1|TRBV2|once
CASKQGAEDTQYF
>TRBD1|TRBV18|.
CASSPLGQGSGNTIYF
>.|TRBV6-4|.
CASSPRSGAPQETQYF
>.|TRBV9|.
CASSVEGLQESGNTIYF
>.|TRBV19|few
CASSNPGGGEQFF
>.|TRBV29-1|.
CSVQTGYSNQPQHF
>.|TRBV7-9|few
CASSKIGENTEAFF
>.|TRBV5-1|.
CASSLYGETQYF
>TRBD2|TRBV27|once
CASSLSRLAGVVDTQYF
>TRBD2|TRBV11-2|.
CASRGTSSGEQFF
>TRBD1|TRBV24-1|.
CATSDPNPGQGAGANVLTF
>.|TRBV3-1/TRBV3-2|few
CASSNQGSNSPLHF
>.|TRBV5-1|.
CASSLGAAHYGYTF
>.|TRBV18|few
CASSLQAGTETQYF
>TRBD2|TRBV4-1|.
CASSPNAGGITDTQYF
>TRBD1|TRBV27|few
CASKGQLNEKLFF
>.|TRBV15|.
CATSRVATTANSPLHF
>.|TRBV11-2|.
CASRKNSAGELFF
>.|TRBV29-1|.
CSARDLGTEAFF
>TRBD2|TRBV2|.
CASRDPGLASGTQYF
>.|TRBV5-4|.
CASSPGDGGSGELFF
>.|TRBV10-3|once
CAISDPGLVGYTF
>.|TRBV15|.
CATSREGVQGSAAFF
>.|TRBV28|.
CASRQGGKNIQYF
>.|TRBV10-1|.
CASSESGSSYNEQFF
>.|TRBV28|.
CATLYAGYTF
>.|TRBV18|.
CASSPQGGLKSSGNTIYF
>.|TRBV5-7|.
CASSPEVRDQETQYF
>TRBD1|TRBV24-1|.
CATSNPAGGYGYTF
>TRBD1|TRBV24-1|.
CATSGTGAQETQYF
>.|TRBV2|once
CASSPAGYEKLFF
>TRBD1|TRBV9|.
CASSFTGGTPETQYF
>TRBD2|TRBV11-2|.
CASSLYLAGVSGELFF
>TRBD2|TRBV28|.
CASSPGGPGTGELFF
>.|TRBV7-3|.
CASSLNGISNTGELFF
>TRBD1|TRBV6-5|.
CATSGTGVMNTEAFF
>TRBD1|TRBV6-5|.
CASSVEGAGYNEQFF
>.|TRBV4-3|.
CASSQERYQPQHF
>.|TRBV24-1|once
CATRNRDGRSGAKNIQYF
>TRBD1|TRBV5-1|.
CASSLVTGDTEAFF